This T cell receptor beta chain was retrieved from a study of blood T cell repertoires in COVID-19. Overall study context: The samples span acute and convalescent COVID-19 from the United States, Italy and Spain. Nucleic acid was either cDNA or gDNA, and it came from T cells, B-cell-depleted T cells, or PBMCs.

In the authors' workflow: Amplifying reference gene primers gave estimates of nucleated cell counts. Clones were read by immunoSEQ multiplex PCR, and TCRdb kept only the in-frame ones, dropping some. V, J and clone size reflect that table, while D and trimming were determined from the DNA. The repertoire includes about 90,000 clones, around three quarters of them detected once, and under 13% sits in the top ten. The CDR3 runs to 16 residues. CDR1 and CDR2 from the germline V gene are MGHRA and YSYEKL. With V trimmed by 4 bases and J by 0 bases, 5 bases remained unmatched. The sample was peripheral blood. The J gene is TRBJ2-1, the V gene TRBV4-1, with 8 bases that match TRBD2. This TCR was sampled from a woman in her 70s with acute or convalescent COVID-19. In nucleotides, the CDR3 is TGCGCCAGCAGCCGGACTAGCTCCAACTCCTACAATGAGCAGTTCTTC. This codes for CASSRTSSNSYNEQFF.